Listed below are T cell receptor beta chains from one sample, sequenced in a study of T-cell reconstitution after alpha-beta-depleted transplantation in children. TCRdb re-called the PCR reads with MiXCR, one entry per CDR3 protein. The sample lists roughly 120,000 distinct CDR3 sequences, 10% occurring once. Specimen: PBMCs, collected before TCRalphabeta/CD19-depleted stem cell transplant. Receptor source: a boy younger than 10 with acute lymphoblastic leukemia, due to receive a stem cell transplant. Each CDR3 is given with its conserved first and last residue. A D gene is named only where the DNA matches it firmly. A row's size may be missing; if present it is once, few, many or a size class.

D	V	J	size	DNA	CDR3
NA	TRBV5-1	TRBJ2-4	many	TGCGCCAGCAGTCCCACGGGAGAGTACAAAAACATTCAGTACTTC	CASSPTGEYKNIQYF
TRBD1	TRBV12-3/TRBV12-4	TRBJ2-7	few	TGTGCCAGCTATCGACAGGGGGCCTACGAGCAGTACTTC	CASYRQGAYEQYF
NA	TRBV5-6	TRBJ1-3	NA	TGTGCCAGCAGCTTCGGGGTTAGTGGAAACACCATATATTTT	CASSFGVSGNTIYF
NA	TRBV3-1	TRBJ2-7	few	TGTGCCAGCAGCCAAGGACTACGGGTGGGCGAGCAGTACTTC	CASSQGLRVGEQYF
TRBD1	TRBV20-1	TRBJ1-3	many	TGCAGTGTAGCCCAGGGGGCGCTTGCTGGAAACACCATATATTTT	CSVAQGALAGNTIYF
NA	TRBV5-1	TRBJ2-6	NA	TGCGCCAGCAGCTTGGCAGGGCCTGGGGCCAACGTCCTGACTTTC	CASSLAGPGANVLTF
TRBD1	TRBV7-2	TRBJ2-7	NA	TGTGCCAGCAGCCCCCGACAGGGGGCAAGAGAGCAGTACTTC	CASSPRQGAREQYF
NA	TRBV4-2	TRBJ1-5	few	TGTGCCAGCAGCCCCACGGAAAGGGATCAGCCCCAGCATTTT	CASSPTERDQPQHF
TRBD1	TRBV27	TRBJ1-2	NA	TGTGCCAGCAGTTACGGGACAGGTGGCAGCTACACCTTC	CASSYGTGGSYTF
NA	TRBV12-3/TRBV12-4	TRBJ2-2	many	TGTGCCAGCAGGCTTAACACCGGGGAGCTGTTTTTT	CASRLNTGELFF
NA	TRBV11-2	TRBJ2-1	few	TGTGCCAGCAGCTTAGAAGTCGGGAGTTTACCATCGAATGAGCAGTTCTTC	CASSLEVGSLPSNEQFF
NA	TRBV5-1	TRBJ2-2	NA	TGCGCCAGCAGCCCGGACGGTACCGGGGAGCTGTTTTTT	CASSPDGTGELFF
NA	TRBV6-5	TRBJ2-7	many	TGTGCCAGCAGCCTCTGGGGGGGCGGGAGCGGCGAGCAGTACTTC	CASSLWGGGSGEQYF
NA	TRBV5-1	TRBJ2-1	NA	TGCGCCAGCCAAGCCCACAATGAGCAGTTCTTC	CASQAHNEQFF
NA	TRBV7-9	TRBJ2-4	few	TGTGCCAGCAGCCTTGAGAACATTCAGTACTTC	CASSLENIQYF
TRBD1	TRBV5-5	TRBJ2-5	many	TGTGCCAGCAGAGGGCCGGGACTCGGACAGGGCGAAGAGACCCAGTACTTC	CASRGPGLGQGEETQYF
TRBD2	TRBV12-3/TRBV12-4	TRBJ2-3	many	TGTGCCAGCAGTTTAGTCCCAGCGGGAGTCGGCACAGATACGCAGTATTTT	CASSLVPAGVGTDTQYF
NA	TRBV27	TRBJ2-1	many	TGTGCCAGCAGCCCCACAGAAAGCTCCTACAATGAGCAGTTCTTC	CASSPTESSYNEQFF
TRBD2	TRBV29-1	TRBJ2-1	many	TGCAGCGTTGAATATATTAATAGCGGGAGTATTCAAGGTGAGCAGTTCTTC	CSVEYINSGSIQGEQFF
NA	TRBV20-1	TRBJ2-7	few	TGCAGTGCTCGGCCAGCCTACGAGCAGTACTTC	CSARPAYEQYF
NA	TRBV5-1	TRBJ1-1	NA	TGCGCCAGCAGCCCCCTACAGGTGAACACTGAAGCTTTCTTT	CASSPLQVNTEAFF
TRBD1	TRBV20-1	TRBJ1-1	few	TGCAGTGCTAGGGGAGACAGGGGGAGGGCTGAAGCTTTCTTT	CSARGDRGRAEAFF
NA	TRBV5-5	TRBJ2-7	many	TGTGCCAGCAGCTTGTTGGACTCTTACGAGCAGTACTTC	CASSLLDSYEQYF
TRBD2	TRBV2	TRBJ2-5	few	TGTGCCAGCGGGAGGGCCGTAGAGACCCAGTACTTC	CASGRAVETQYF
TRBD2	TRBV10-1	TRBJ2-1	many	TGCGCCAGCAGTGGCAGCGGGACTGACAATGAGCAGTTCTTC	CASSGSGTDNEQFF
NA	TRBV7-6	TRBJ2-7	NA	TGTGCCAGCAGCCAAATGCTAGGGGGCGAGCAGTACTTC	CASSQMLGGEQYF
NA	TRBV29-1	TRBJ1-1	NA	TGCAGCGCCCAAGAGGATGACTGGGGGGGAGGCTTACTGAGGACTGAAGCTTTCTTT	CSAQEDDWGGGLLRTEAFF
TRBD1	TRBV6-5	TRBJ1-1	many	TGTGCCAGCAGTCCCGCCGGGACAGGGGACACTGAAGCTTTCTTT	CASSPAGTGDTEAFF
NA	TRBV5-1	TRBJ2-1	few	TGCGCCAGCAGCTCAGGAAGCTCCTACAATGAGCAGTTCTTC	CASSSGSSYNEQFF
TRBD2	TRBV2	TRBJ2-5	many	TGTGCCAGCAGTCCTGGGGCGGGAGGGCCGGAGACCCAGTACTTC	CASSPGAGGPETQYF
TRBD2	TRBV2	TRBJ2-1	NA	TGTGCCAGCATTGGGGCTAGCGGGGGAAATGAGCAGTTCTTC	CASIGASGGNEQFF
TRBD1	TRBV30	TRBJ1-1	few	TGTGCCTGGAGTAGGGACAGGGGGCGGTCAGACACTGAAGCTTTCTTT	CAWSRDRGRSDTEAFF
TRBD1	TRBV12-3/TRBV12-4	TRBJ2-2	NA	TGTGTCAGCAGTGTCCGACAGGGGGTCGGGGAGCTGTTTTTT	CVSSVRQGVGELFF
TRBD1	TRBV6-1	TRBJ2-3	many	TGTGCCAGCAGTATAACAGGGGCCGGCACAGATACGCAGTATTTT	CASSITGAGTDTQYF
NA	TRBV5-6	TRBJ2-7	NA	TGTGCCAGCAGCCCGGGGGGCAACACCTACGAGCAGTACTTC	CASSPGGNTYEQYF
NA	TRBV20-1	TRBJ1-1	NA	TGCAGTGCTAGAGACGGGGGTACCACTGAAGCTTTCTTT	CSARDGGTTEAFF
NA	TRBV3-1	TRBJ1-1	many	TGTGCCAGCAGCGACGGGGGACGGATCACTGAAGCTTTCTTT	CASSDGGRITEAFF
TRBD2	TRBV18	TRBJ2-1	few	TGTGCCAGCTCAAAGCAGACTAGCGGGAGGCAGGTTGAGCAGTTCTTC	CASSKQTSGRQVEQFF
NA	TRBV12-3/TRBV12-4	TRBJ1-3	many	TGTGCCAGCAGTTTCGCGTCGGGAGGAAACACCATATATTTT	CASSFASGGNTIYF
NA	TRBV7-9	TRBJ2-2	NA	TGTGCCAGCAACTTATCGGCCTCGAACACCGGGGAGCTGTTTTTT	CASNLSASNTGELFF
TRBD1	TRBV10-2	TRBJ1-1	many	TGCGCCAGCAGGTCCCGGGACAGGGCCGACGGGGCTTTCTTT	CASRSRDRADGAFF
NA	TRBV14	TRBJ2-3	once	TGTGCCAGCAGCCAAGTGAGGTCTAGCGCCATCCCGCAGTATTTT	CASSQVRSSAIPQYF
TRBD2	TRBV28	TRBJ2-1	few	TGTGCCAGCAGAGACTCGGGACTAGCGGTCCATCGGCGTGAGCAGTTCTTC	CASRDSGLAVHRREQFF
NA	TRBV7-9	TRBJ2-5	NA	TGTGCCAGCAACTTGGGGGGACAAGAGACCCAGTACTTC	CASNLGGQETQYF
NA	TRBV3-1	TRBJ1-1	many	TGTGCCAGCAGCCGCGGGATCTTGAACACTGAAGCTTTCTTT	CASSRGILNTEAFF
TRBD2	TRBV5-1	TRBJ2-1	many	TGCGCCAGCACTCTAGTCAGCGGGAAGGGTCACAATGAGCAGTTCTTC	CASTLVSGKGHNEQFF
NA	TRBV20-1	TRBJ1-1	few	TGCAGTGCTAGAGCAGACAGACACCTTACGGCTTTCTTT	CSARADRHLTAFF
TRBD2	TRBV24-1	TRBJ2-1	few	TGTGCCACCAGTGATTTGCAGGTGGCTAGCGGAAATCCCACGCAGTACAATGAGCAGTTCTTC	CATSDLQVASGNPTQYNEQFF
NA	TRBV6-6	TRBJ2-7	few	TGTGCCAGCAGAGGACGTAGATCCTACGAGCAGTACTTC	CASRGRRSYEQYF
TRBD1	TRBV7-3	TRBJ2-1	NA	TGTGCCAGCAGCTTGAGGGGGCCCAATGAGCAGTTCTTC	CASSLRGPNEQFF
NA	TRBV20-1	TRBJ1-1	few	TGCAGTGCTAGAGATCGACCCGCTGAAGCTTTCTTT	CSARDRPAEAFF